This entry lists 17 T cell receptor beta chains sequenced from one sample in a study of cytomegalovirus exposure and HLA in healthy donors. The data were produced by immunoSEQ multiplex PCR, yet TCRdb's version contains in-frame clones alone and is incomplete. The sample records 300,000 to 400,000 clones, roughly 89% being singletons. Sequences were obtained from PBMCs. The receptors originated from a woman under 30 in good health and CMV-seronegative.

The chain joins TRBV28 to TRBJ1-4; 8 bases are a match to TRBD1. The CDR3 has 15 residues. Losses at the gene ends were 5 bases for V and 7 bases for J; bases not matched to a gene: 9. Germline V gene lookup returns CDR1 MDHEN and CDR2 SYDVKM. CDR3 sequence reads: CASSPWTGTGEKLFF. The CDR3 DNA follows: TGTGCCAGCAGTCCATGGACAGGGACCGGTGAAAAACTGTTTTTT.

This chain uses TRBV13 with TRBJ2-5, with 8 bases aligning to TRBD2. Germline CDR1 and CDR2: PRHDT and FYEKMQ (reference sequence). The CDR3 extends over 15 amino acids. V gave up 0 bases and J gave up 2 bases; unmatched junction bases: 2. The CDR3 sequence: CASSLGLADQETQYF. The CDR3 nucleotides read TGTGCCAGCAGCTTAGGACTAGCGGATCAAGAGACCCAGTACTTC.

This chain uses TRBV7-2 with TRBJ2-7, with TRBD2 as a possible D gene (6 bases). The CDR3 has 14 amino acids. From germline, CDR1 is SGHTA and CDR2 FQGNSA. The ends were cut back, 7 bases at V and 3 bases at J, with 16 bases in the middle. CDR3 sequence (DNA): TGTGCCAGCACCCAAGGGGCGGGGATCTACGAGCAGTACTTC. Translating gives CASTQGAGIYEQYF.

The CDR3 is CASVTGSYNEQFF. The CDR3 DNA is TGTGCCAGCGTAACAGGGTCCTACAATGAGCAGTTCTTC. This chain links TRBV28 with TRBJ2-1; D is possibly TRBD1 (6 bases). This CDR3 spans 13 amino acids. V was shortened by 8 bases and J by 1 base, with 9 bases between the two germline ends. Germline loops: CDR1 MDHEN, CDR2 SYDVKM. Full variable domain (rest looked up from reference TRBV28 and TRBJ2-1): DVKVTQSSRYLVKRTGEKVFLECVQDMDHENMFWYRQDPGLGLRLIYFSYDVKMKEKGDIPEGYSVSREKKERFSLILESASTNQTSMYLCASVTGSYNEQFFGPGTRLTVL.

The chain combines TRBV6-6 with TRBJ1-6, with unresolved D. CDR1 is MNHNY, CDR2 SVGAGI, per germline (reference sequence). The V gene lost 6 bases and the J gene lost 3 bases, with 12 bases spanning the gap. The CDR3 has 15 amino acids. This CDR3 reads CASSQLGIYNSPLHF. CDR3 DNA: TGTGCCAGCAGCCAGCTCGGGATCTATAATTCACCCCTCCACTTT.

This sequence joins TRBV11-2 and TRBJ2-7; TRBD2 matches 7 bases. The CDR3 consists of 15 residues. J gave up 2 bases and V 2 bases, and 6 bases lay outside the gene matches. Germline assignment: CDR1 SGHAT and CDR2 FQNNGV. The DNA of the CDR3 is TGTGCCAGCAGCTTAACTCCGGGGGGAACCTACGAGCAGTACTTC. The encoded protein is CASSLTPGGTYEQYF.

For this clone: One end of the junction is discordant with germline, which a read error may explain. The CDR3 loop reads CAGSVAGVYEQYF. CDR3 DNA: TGTGCCGGCAGTGTCGCCGGGGTCTACGAGCAGTACTTC. The chain combines TRBV28 with TRBJ2-7; a possible D gene is TRBD2 (5 bases). In germline, CDR1 is MDHEN, CDR2 SYDVKM. CDR3 length: 13 amino acids.

The chain links TRBV14 to TRBJ1-2; D ambiguous. CDR3 size: 17 residues. V gave up 0 bases and J gave up 4 bases, with 18 bases separating them. Germline V gene sequence: CDR1 SGHDN, CDR2 FVKESK. Here the CDR3 DNA reads TGTGCCAGCAGCCAAGATCTCGGAGTTGGAATCTCCTATGGCTACACCTTC. Amino acids: CASSQDLGVGISYGYTF.

This clone was seen once. V gene TRBV6-6 combines with J gene TRBJ1-2; TRBD1 matches 9 bases. The length of the CDR3 is 16 residues. V lost 5 bases and J lost 2; bases outside the gene matches: 9. CDR1 and CDR2 (germline): MNHNY, SVGAGI (reference sequence). The CDR3, as DNA: TGTGCCAGCAGTAACCGTCCCGGGACAGGGAACTATGGCTACACCTTC. Translating it yields CASSNRPGTGNYGYTF.

The rearrangement uses TRBV30 and TRBJ2-7; D may be TRBD1 (6 bases). The germline CDR1 and CDR2 sequences are GTSNPN and SVGIG (reference sequence). The CDR3 covers 14 residues. The V and J ends lost 0 bases and 3 bases respectively, with 12 bases between them. The chain's CDR3 is CAWSVGGGGYEQYF. The CDR3, as DNA: TGTGCCTGGAGTGTAGGGGGTGGGGGCTACGAGCAGTACTTC.

This rearrangement joins TRBV6-1 to TRBJ1-1; no clear D gene. V was pared by 0 bases and J by 11 bases, with 19 bases between. From germline, CDR1 is MNHNS and CDR2 SASEGT. The CDR3 contains 15 residues. The CDR3 is CASSEARDWLVIAFF. The CDR3 nucleotides are TGTGCCAGCAGTGAAGCGAGGGATTGGCTCGTAATCGCTTTCTTT.

V usage is TRBV30 and J usage is TRBJ1-6, with D unclear. V lost 3 bases, J lost 0 bases, and 3 bases lay in between. Germline V gives CDR1 GTSNPN, CDR2 SVGIG (reference sequence). The CDR3 has 13 amino acids. CDR3 nucleotide sequence: TGTGCCTGGAGGAGCTCCTATAATTCACCCCTCCACTTT. Amino acid sequence: CAWRSSYNSPLHF. The complete variable domain, with remaining parts taken from reference TRBV30 and TRBJ1-6, reads SQTIHQWPATLVQPVGSPLSLECTVEGTSNPNLYWYRQAAGRGLQLLFYSVGIGQISSEVPQNLSASRPQDRQFILSSKKLLLSDSGFYLCAWRSSYNSPLHFGNGTRLTVT.

In its sample, this clone was seen once. The J gene is TRBJ2-5, the V gene TRBV6-1; D is unresolved. Germline V gives CDR1 MNHNS, CDR2 SASEGT. V lost 7 bases and J lost 2, with 5 bases in between. The length of the CDR3 is 11 residues. The DNA for the CDR3 is TGTGCCAGCACCTTTCAAGAGACCCAGTACTTC. It specifies CASTFQETQYF.

The rearrangement uses TRBV5-6 and TRBJ2-1; a weak D match, TRBD2 (6 bases). CDR3 length: 15 residues. Trimming pared 2 bases from V and 8 bases from J, leaving 17 bases between. Germline V gives CDR1 SGHDT, CDR2 YYEEEE. CDR3 sequence reads: CASSLPPGTGHEQFF. CDR3 bases: TGTGCCAGCAGCTTACCCCCCGGGACTGGTCATGAGCAGTTCTTC.

This chain links TRBV29-1 with TRBJ2-5, with 9 bases lining up with TRBD1. The CDR3 contains 13 residues. The V and J ends lost 6 bases and 5 bases, in that order; junction bases with no gene match: 7. Germline V lookup: CDR1 SQVTM, CDR2 ANQGSEA. Here the CDR3 reads CSVLQGAGETQYF. CDR3 DNA: TGCAGCGTGCTACAGGGGGCGGGGGAGACCCAGTACTTC. Full variable domain (missing parts from reference TRBV29-1 and TRBJ2-5): SAVISQKPSRDICQRGTSLTIQCQVDSQVTMMFWYRQQPGQSLTLIATANQGSEATYESGFVIDKFPISRPNLTFSTLTVSNMSPEDSSIYLCSVLQGAGETQYFGPGTRLLVL.

V gene TRBV28 combines with J gene TRBJ2-3; 7 bases are shared with TRBD2. J was trimmed by 2 bases and V by 4 bases; bases with no gene match: 9. This CDR3 region has 16 residues. The germline V gene encodes CDR1 MDHEN and CDR2 SYDVKM. The chain's CDR3 is CASSSHTSDYTDTQYF. The CDR3, as DNA: TGTGCCAGCAGTTCTCACACTAGCGATTACACAGATACGCAGTATTTT.

V usage is TRBV5-4 and J usage is TRBJ1-3; D gene ambiguous. V shed 4 bases and J shed 1 base, with 9 bases lying between them. The CDR3 is 14 amino acids. CDR1 and CDR2 (germline): SGHNT, YYREEE (reference sequence). CDR3 DNA: TGTGCCAGCAGCGGCGGGCTGTCTGGAAACACCATATATTTT. Its protein product is CASSGGLSGNTIYF.